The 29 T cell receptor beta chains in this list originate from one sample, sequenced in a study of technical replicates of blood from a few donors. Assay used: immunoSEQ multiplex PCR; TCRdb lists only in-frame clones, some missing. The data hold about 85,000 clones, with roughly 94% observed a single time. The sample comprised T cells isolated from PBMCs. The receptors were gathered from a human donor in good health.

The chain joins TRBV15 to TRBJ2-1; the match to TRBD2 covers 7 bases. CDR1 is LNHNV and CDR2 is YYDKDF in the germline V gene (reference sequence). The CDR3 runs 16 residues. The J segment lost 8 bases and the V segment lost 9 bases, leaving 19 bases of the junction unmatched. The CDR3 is CATQQLAGVLGDEQFF. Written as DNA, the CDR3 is TGTGCCACTCAGCAACTGGCGGGAGTATTAGGCGATGAGCAGTTCTTC.

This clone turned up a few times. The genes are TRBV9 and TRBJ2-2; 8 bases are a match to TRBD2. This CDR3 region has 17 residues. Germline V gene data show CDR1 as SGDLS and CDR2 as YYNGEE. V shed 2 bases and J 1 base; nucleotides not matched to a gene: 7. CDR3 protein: CASSVGGSGVNTGELFF. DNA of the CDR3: TGTGCCAGCAGCGTGGGGGGTAGCGGGGTGAACACCGGGGAGCTGTTTTTT.

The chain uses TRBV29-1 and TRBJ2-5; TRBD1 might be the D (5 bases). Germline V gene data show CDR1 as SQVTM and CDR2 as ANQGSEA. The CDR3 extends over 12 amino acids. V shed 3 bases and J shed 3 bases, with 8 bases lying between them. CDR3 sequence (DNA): TGCAGCGTTGAGGACACCGAAGAGACCCAGTACTTC. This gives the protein CSVEDTEETQYF.

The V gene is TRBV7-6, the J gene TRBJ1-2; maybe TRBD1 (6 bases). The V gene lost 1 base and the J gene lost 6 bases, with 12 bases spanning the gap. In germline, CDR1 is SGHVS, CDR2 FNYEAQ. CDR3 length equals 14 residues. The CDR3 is CASSLGGAGDGYTF. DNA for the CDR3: TGTGCCAGCAGCTTAGGGGGAGCAGGGGATGGCTACACCTTC. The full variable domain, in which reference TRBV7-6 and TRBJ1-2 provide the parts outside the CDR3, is GAGVSQSPRYKVTKRGQDVALRCDPISGHVSLYWYRQALGQGPEFLTYFNYEAQQDKSGLPNDRFSAERPEGSISTLTIQRTEQRDSAMYRCASSLGGAGDGYTFGSGTRLTVV.

The CDR3 spells CASSVMASVHNEQFF. The CDR3 region has the DNA TGTGCCAGCAGCGTGATGGCTAGCGTCCACAATGAGCAGTTCTTC. The chain combines TRBV9 with TRBJ2-1; perhaps TRBD2 as D (6 bases). The length of the CDR3 is 15 residues. Germline V gene sequence: CDR1 SGDLS, CDR2 YYNGEE. V was shortened by 2 bases and J by 5 bases, with 14 bases between the two germline ends.

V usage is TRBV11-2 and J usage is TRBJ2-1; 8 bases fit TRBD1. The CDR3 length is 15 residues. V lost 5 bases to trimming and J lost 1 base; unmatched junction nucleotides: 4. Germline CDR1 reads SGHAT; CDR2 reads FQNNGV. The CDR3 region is CASSLGQGSYNEQFF. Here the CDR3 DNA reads TGTGCCAGCAGCCTTGGACAGGGTTCCTACAATGAGCAGTTCTTC. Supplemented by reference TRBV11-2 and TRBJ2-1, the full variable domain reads EAGVAQSPRYKIIEKRQSVAFWCNPISGHATLYWYQQILGQGPKLLIQFQNNGVVDDSQLPKDRFSAERLKGVDSTLKIQPAKLEDSAVYLCASSLGQGSYNEQFFGPGTRLTVL.

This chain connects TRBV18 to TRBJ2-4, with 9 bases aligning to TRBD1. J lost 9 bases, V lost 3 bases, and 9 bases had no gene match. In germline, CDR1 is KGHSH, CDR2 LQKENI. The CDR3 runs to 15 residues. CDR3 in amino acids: CASSPGTGLHSIQYF. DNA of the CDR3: TGTGCCAGCTCACCCGGGACAGGGTTACACAGCATTCAGTACTTC. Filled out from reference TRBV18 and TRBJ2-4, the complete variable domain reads NAGVMQNPRHLVRRRGQEARLRCSPMKGHSHVYWYRQLPEEGLKFMVYLQKENIIDESGMPKERFSAEFPKEGPSILRIQQVVRGDSAAYFCASSPGTGLHSIQYFGAGTRLSVL.

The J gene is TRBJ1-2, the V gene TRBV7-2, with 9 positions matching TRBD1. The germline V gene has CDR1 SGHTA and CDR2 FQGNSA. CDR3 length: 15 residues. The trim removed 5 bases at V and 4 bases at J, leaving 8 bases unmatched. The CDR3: CASSLELQGAYGYTF. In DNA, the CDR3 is TGTGCCAGCAGCCTAGAATTACAGGGGGCCTATGGCTACACCTTC.

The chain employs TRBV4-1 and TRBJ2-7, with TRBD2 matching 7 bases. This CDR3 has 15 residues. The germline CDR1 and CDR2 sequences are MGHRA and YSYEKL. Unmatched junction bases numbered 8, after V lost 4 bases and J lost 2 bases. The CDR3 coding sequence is TGCGCCAGCAGCCGGGCGGGGGTGAATACCTACGAGCAGTACTTC. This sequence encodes CASSRAGVNTYEQYF.

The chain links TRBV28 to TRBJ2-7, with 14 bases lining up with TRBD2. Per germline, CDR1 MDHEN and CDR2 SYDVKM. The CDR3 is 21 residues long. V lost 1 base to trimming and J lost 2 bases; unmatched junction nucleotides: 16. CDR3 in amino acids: CASSLLVPPPGLAGVAYEQYF. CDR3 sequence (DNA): TGTGCCAGCAGTTTATTGGTCCCCCCCCCGGGACTAGCGGGAGTAGCCTACGAGCAGTACTTC.

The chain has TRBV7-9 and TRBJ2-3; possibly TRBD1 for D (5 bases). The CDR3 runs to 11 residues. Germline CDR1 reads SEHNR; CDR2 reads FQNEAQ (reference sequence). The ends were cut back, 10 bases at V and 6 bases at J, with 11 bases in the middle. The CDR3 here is CATGATDTQYF. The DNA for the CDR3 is TGTGCCACTGGGGCCACGGATACGCAGTATTTT.

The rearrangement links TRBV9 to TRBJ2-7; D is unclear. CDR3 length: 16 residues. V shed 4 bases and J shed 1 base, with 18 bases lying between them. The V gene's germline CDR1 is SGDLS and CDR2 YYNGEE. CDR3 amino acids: CASSPLAALISYEQYF. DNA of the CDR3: TGTGCCAGCAGCCCCCTCGCGGCCCTGATTTCCTACGAGCAGTACTTC. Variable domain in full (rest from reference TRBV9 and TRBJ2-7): DSGVTQTPKHLITATGQRVTLRCSPRSGDLSVYWYQQSLDQGLQFLIQYYNGEERAKGNILERFSAQQFPDLHSELNLSSLELGDSALYFCASSPLAALISYEQYFGPGTRLTVT.

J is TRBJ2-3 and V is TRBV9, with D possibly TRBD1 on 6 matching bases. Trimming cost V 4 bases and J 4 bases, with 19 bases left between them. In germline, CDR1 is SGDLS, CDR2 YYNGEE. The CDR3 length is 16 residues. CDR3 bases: TGTGCCAGCAGCCGCCGAGGAGACAGGTCCCCAGATACGCAGTATTTT. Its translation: CASSRRGDRSPDTQYF.

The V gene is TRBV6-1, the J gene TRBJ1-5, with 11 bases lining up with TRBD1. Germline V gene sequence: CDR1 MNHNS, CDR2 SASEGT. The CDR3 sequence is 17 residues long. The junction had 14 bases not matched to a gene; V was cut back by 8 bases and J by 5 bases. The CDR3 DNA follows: TGTGCCAGCGGTGGACAGGGGGCCTTTACTCCGGATCAGCCCCAGCATTTT. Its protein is CASGGQGAFTPDQPQHF.

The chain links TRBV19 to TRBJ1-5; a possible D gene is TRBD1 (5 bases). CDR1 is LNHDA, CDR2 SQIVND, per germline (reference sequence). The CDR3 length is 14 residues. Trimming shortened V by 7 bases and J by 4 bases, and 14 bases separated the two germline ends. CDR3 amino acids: CASTTGGGNQPQHF. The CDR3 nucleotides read TGTGCCAGTACCACCGGGGGGGGGAATCAGCCCCAGCATTTT. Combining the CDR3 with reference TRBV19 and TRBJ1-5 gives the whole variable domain DGGITQSPKYLFRKEGQNVTLSCEQNLNHDAMYWYRQDPGQGLRLIYYSQIVNDFQKGDIAEGYSVSREKKESFPLTVTSAQKNPTAFYLCASTTGGGNQPQHFGDGTRLSIL.

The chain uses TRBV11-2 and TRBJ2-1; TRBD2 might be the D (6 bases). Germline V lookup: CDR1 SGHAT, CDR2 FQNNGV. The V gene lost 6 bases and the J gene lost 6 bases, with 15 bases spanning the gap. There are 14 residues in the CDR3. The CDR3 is CASSHSRDSNEQFF. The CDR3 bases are TGTGCCAGCAGTCATTCCCGGGACTCCAATGAGCAGTTCTTC. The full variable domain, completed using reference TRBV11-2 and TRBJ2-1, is EAGVAQSPRYKIIEKRQSVAFWCNPISGHATLYWYQQILGQGPKLLIQFQNNGVVDDSQLPKDRFSAERLKGVDSTLKIQPAKLEDSAVYLCASSHSRDSNEQFFGPGTRLTVL.

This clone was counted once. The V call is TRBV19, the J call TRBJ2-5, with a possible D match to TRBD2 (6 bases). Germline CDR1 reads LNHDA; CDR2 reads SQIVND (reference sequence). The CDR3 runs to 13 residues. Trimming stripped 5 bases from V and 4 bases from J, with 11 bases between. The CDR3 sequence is CASSWAGSETQYF. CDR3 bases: TGTGCCAGTAGTTGGGCGGGATCAGAGACCCAGTACTTC.

In DNA form, the CDR3 reads TGCGCCAGCAGCGCGCACTTGACAGGGTACAATGAGCAGTTCTTC. This gives the protein CASSAHLTGYNEQFF. The rearrangement joins TRBV5-1 to TRBJ2-1; 7 nucleotides line up with TRBD1. The CDR3 has 15 amino acids. Trimming removed 4 bases from V and 4 bases from J; junction bases left unmatched: 8. Looked up from germline, CDR1 is SGHRS and CDR2 is YFSETQ.

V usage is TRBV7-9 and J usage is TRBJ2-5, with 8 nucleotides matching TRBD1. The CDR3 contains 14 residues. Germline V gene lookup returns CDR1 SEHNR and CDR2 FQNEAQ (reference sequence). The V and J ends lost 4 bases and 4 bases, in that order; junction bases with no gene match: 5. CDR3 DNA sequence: TGTGCCAGCAGCTCTTGGACAGGGCGAGAGACCCAGTACTTC. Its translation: CASSSWTGRETQYF. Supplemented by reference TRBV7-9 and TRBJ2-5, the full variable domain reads DTGVSQNPRHKITKRGQNVTFRCDPISEHNRLYWYRQTLGQGPEFLTYFQNEAQLEKSRLLSDRFSAERPKGSFSTLEIQRTEQGDSAMYLCASSSWTGRETQYFGPGTRLLVL.

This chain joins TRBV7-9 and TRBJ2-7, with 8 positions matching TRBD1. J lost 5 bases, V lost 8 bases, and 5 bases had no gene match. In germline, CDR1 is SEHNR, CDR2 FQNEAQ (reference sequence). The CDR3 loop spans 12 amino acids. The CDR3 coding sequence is TGTGCCAGCGTCGACAGGGGACACGAGCAGTACTTC. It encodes CASVDRGHEQYF.

The CDR3 DNA reads as TGTGCCAGCACGGGGATGGGCACCGGGGAGCTGTTTTTT. This encodes CASTGMGTGELFF. This chain uses TRBV2 with TRBJ2-2; TRBD2 is a possible D gene (5 bases). The V end was cut by 7 bases, the J end by 4 bases, with 10 bases between. The CDR3 is 13 amino acids. CDR1 and CDR2 (germline): SNHLY, FYNNEI.

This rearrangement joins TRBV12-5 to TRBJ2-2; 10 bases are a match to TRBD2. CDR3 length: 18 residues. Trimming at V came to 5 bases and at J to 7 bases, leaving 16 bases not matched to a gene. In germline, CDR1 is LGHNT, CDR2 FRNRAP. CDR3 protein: CASGVAGTSVPYGGELFF. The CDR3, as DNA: TGTGCTAGTGGTGTAGCCGGGACTAGCGTCCCCTATGGCGGGGAGCTGTTTTTT.

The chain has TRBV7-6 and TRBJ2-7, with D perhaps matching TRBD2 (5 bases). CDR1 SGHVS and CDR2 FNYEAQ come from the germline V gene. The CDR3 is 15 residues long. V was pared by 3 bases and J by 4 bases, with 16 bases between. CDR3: CASSLTGMVGYEQYF. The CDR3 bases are TGTGCCAGCAGCTTGACGGGGATGGTTGGGTACGAGCAGTACTTC.

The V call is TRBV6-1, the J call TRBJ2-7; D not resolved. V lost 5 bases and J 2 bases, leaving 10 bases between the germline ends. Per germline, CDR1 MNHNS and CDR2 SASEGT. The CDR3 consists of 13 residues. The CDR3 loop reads CASSPTEPYEQYF. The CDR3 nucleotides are TGTGCCAGCAGTCCCACCGAGCCCTACGAGCAGTACTTC.

The chain's CDR3 is CAISETQDYGYTF. DNA of the CDR3: TGTGCCATCAGTGAGACCCAGGACTATGGCTACACCTTC. This chain links TRBV10-3 with TRBJ1-2; D not resolved. The CDR3 is 13 residues long. V lost 2 bases to trimming and J lost 3 bases, with 7 bases between them. Germline values: CDR1 ENHRY, CDR2 SYGVKD.

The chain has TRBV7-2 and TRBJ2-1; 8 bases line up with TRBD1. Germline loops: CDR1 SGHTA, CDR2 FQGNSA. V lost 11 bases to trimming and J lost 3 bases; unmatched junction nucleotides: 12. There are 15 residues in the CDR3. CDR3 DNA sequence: TGTGCCTCAGGGGGCCTTGGAGATTTCTACAATGAGCAGTTCTTC. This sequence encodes CASGGLGDFYNEQFF.

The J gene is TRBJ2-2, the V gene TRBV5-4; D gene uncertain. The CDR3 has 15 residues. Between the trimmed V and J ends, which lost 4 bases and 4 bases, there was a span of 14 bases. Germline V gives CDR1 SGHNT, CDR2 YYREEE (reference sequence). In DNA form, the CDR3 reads TGTGCCAGCAGCAGTATGACACCCTTCACCGGGGAGCTGTTTTTT. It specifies CASSSMTPFTGELFF.

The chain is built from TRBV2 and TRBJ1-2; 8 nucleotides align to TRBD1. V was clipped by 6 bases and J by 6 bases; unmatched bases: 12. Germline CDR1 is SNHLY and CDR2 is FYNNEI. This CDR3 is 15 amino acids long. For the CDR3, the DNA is TGTGCCAGCAGAGGGGCAGGGGGCTCCTCCGATGGCTACACCTTC. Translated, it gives CASRGAGGSSDGYTF.

The CDR3 coding sequence is TGTGCCAGCAGTCACTCTGGGACAGGCGCCTACGAGCAGTACTTC. This codes for CASSHSGTGAYEQYF. The chain uses TRBV27 and TRBJ2-7, with TRBD1 identical over 8 bases. This CDR3 spans 15 amino acids. Germline V gives CDR1 MNHEY, CDR2 SMNVEV (reference sequence). V was clipped by 5 bases and J by 2 bases; unmatched bases: 8.